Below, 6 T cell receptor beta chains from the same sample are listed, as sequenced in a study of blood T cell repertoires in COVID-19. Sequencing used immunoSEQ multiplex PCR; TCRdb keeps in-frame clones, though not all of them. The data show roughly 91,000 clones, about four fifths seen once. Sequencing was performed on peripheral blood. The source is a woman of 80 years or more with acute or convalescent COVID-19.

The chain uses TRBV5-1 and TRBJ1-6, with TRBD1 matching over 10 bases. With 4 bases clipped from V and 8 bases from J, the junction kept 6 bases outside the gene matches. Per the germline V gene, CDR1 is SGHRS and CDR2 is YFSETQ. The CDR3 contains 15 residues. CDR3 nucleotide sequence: TGCGCCAGCAGCCTACGGACAGGGGGGGATTCACCCCTCCACTTT. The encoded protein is CASSLRTGGDSPLHF. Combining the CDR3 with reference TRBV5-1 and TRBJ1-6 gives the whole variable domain KAGVTQTPRYLIKTRGQQVTLSCSPISGHRSVSWYQQTPGQGLQFLFEYFSETQRNKGNFPGRFSGRQFSNSRSEMNVSTLELGDSALYLCASSLRTGGDSPLHFGNGTRLTVT.

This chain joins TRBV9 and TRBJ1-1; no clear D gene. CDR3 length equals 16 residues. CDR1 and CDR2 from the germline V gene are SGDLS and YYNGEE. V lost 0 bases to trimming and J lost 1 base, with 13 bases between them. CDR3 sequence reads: CASSVGRRSGNTEAFF. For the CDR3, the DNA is TGTGCCAGCAGCGTAGGAAGACGATCAGGGAACACTGAAGCTTTCTTT.

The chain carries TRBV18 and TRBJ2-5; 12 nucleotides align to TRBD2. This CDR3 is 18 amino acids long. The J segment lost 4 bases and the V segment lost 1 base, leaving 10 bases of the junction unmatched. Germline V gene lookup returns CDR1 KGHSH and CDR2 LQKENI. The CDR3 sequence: CASSPRRLAGVDVETQYF. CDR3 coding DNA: TGTGCCAGCTCACCACGGAGACTAGCGGGAGTGGATGTAGAGACCCAGTACTTC.

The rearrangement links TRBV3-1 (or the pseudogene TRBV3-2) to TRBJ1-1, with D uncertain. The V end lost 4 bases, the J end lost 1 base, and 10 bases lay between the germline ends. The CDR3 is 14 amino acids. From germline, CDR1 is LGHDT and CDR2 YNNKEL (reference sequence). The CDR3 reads CASSRATRNTEAFF. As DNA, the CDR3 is TGTGCCAGCAGCCGCGCAACGCGGAACACTGAAGCTTTCTTT.

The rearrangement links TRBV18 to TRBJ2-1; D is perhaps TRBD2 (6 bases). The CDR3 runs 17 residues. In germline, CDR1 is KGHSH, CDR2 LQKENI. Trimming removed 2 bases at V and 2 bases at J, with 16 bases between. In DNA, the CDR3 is TGTGCCAGCTCACCATCGTTGGTAGCGGCCGCCTACAATGAGCAGTTCTTC. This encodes CASSPSLVAAAYNEQFF.

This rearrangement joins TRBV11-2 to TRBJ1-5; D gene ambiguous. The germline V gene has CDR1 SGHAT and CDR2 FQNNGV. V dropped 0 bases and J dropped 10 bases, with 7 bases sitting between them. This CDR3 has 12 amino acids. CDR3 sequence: CASSLEAGPQHF. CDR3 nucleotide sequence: TGTGCCAGCAGCTTAGAGGCGGGTCCCCAGCATTTT.